These 6 T cell receptor beta chains came from one sample sequenced in a study of shared clonotypes between healthy human individuals (dated by TCRdb to the early 2020s). Receptor libraries were prepared by the immunoSEQ multiplex PCR assay. Not all clones reach the TCRdb copy of this immuneACCESS table, which keeps in-frame sequences only. Checked studies attribute under half of the gap to unresolved V genes and leave the rest unexplained. Counted in this sample were some 1,600,000 clones; around 98% of them appeared once. The top ten hold less than 0.55% of the sample. Sequencing was performed on naive CD4+ T cells sorted from blood. The sample's cell subset or site label is to be understood as: CD45RA+ positively selected. These receptors were collected from a man aged 25 to 40 in good health.

This chain connects TRBV7-2 to TRBJ2-7; 10 nucleotides line up with TRBD2. V shed 6 bases and J 4 bases; nucleotides not matched to a gene: 12. The germline V gene has CDR1 SGHTA and CDR2 FQGNSA. The length of the CDR3 is 16 residues. The CDR3: CASRRTVAGGNYEQYF. Written as DNA, the CDR3 is TGTGCCAGCAGACGGACGGTAGCGGGAGGTAATTACGAGCAGTACTTC.

V gene TRBV11-2 combines with J gene TRBJ2-3, with unresolved D. Germline values: CDR1 SGHAT, CDR2 FQNNGV. The CDR3 runs to 16 residues. V was pared by 3 bases and J by 1 base, with 14 bases between. DNA of the CDR3: TGTGCCAGCAGCTTCCCATCGGCGCTGCGCACAGATACGCAGTATTTT. Its protein is CASSFPSALRTDTQYF.

V and J are TRBV2 and TRBJ1-1, with 12 bases aligning to TRBD1. After removal of 5 bases from V and 4 bases from J, the junction contained 8 bases not matched to a gene. This CDR3 is built from 16 residues. Germline CDR1 SNHLY, CDR2 FYNNEI. The CDR3 DNA reads TGTGCCAGCAGTACCGGGACAGGGGGCGGGTTCACTGAAGCTTTCTTT. Translated, it gives CASSTGTGGGFTEAFF.

The genes are TRBV19 and TRBJ2-7; D possibly corresponds to TRBD1 (6 bases). V lost 2 bases, J lost 0 bases, and 14 bases lay in between. Germline V lookup: CDR1 LNHDA, CDR2 SQIVND (reference sequence). This CDR3 contains 16 residues. CDR3 bases: TGTGCCAGTAGTATAACCGGGACACCCAGCTCCTACGAGCAGTACTTC. This codes for CASSITGTPSSYEQYF.

V is TRBV29-1 and J is TRBJ2-2; D gene unclear. Germline V gene data show CDR1 as SQVTM and CDR2 as ANQGSEA. The ends were cut back, 0 bases at V and 6 bases at J, with 8 bases in the middle. The CDR3 contains 13 residues. CDR3 protein: CSVEEGNAGELFF. The CDR3 DNA reads TGCAGCGTTGAAGAGGGTAATGCCGGGGAGCTGTTTTTT.

The chain combines TRBV18 with TRBJ2-7; 11 bases are a match to TRBD2. The CDR3 has 16 residues. The junction had 4 bases not matched to a gene; V was cut back by 3 bases and J by 0 bases. Germline V CDR1 and CDR2: KGHSH, LQKENI. CDR3 sequence reads: CASSPSTSGASYEQYF. The CDR3 region has the DNA TGTGCCAGCTCACCCTCGACTAGCGGGGCCTCCTACGAGCAGTACTTC.